Listed here are 21 T cell receptor beta chains from one sample, sequenced in a study of blood T cells in healthy people across ages. A second roughly 7 to 11 cycle PCR used barcoded and J-beta primers. TCRdb analysed the 5' RACE reads with MiXCR anew, one entry per CDR3 protein. This sample has over 1.5 million distinct CDR3 sequences; around 50% occur once, and the top ten carry approximately 2.1%. Sequencing was performed on blood. These receptors were obtained from a woman aged 40 to 50 in good health.

The V gene is TRBV12-3 or TRBV12-4, the J gene TRBJ1-1, with D possibly TRBD1 on 5 matching bases. This CDR3 has 16 residues. V was clipped by 5 bases and J by 4 bases, with 20 bases between them. CDR3 loop: CASSGYLREGGTEAFF. The DNA of the CDR3 is TGTGCCAGCAGTGGGTATCTCAGGGAAGGTGGCACTGAAGCTTTCTTT.

The chain couples TRBV20-1 to TRBJ2-1; perhaps TRBD1 as D (6 bases). This CDR3 is built from 12 residues. Germline values: CDR1 DFQATT, CDR2 SNEGSKA (reference sequence). V was shortened by 7 bases and J by 10 bases, with 17 bases between the two germline ends. The CDR3 loop reads CSVLQGDGEQFF. In DNA form, the CDR3 reads TGCAGTGTATTACAGGGAGACGGAGAGCAGTTCTTC.

V usage is TRBV27 and J usage is TRBJ1-1; D possibly corresponds to TRBD1 (6 bases). The V end lost 4 bases, the J end lost 11 bases, and 17 bases lay between the germline ends. The CDR3 loop spans 13 amino acids. Germline CDR1 and CDR2: MNHEY and SMNVEV (reference sequence). The CDR3 here is CASSSTLTGPAFF. CDR3 sequence (DNA): TGTGCCAGCAGTTCCACGCTTACAGGGCCGGCTTTCTTT.

This clonotype occurred a few times. The chain combines TRBV20-1 with TRBJ2-7; the D call may be TRBD1 or TRBD2 (5 bases each). Trimming left V 3 bases short and J 0 bases short, with 12 bases between. The length of the CDR3 is 14 residues. From germline, CDR1 is DFQATT and CDR2 SNEGSKA (reference sequence). Here the CDR3 reads CSASGAGSSYEQYF. CDR3 bases: TGCAGTGCTAGCGGGGCGGGTAGCTCCTACGAGCAGTACTTC.

J is TRBJ2-7 and V is TRBV5-6; D gene uncertain. Germline CDR1 and CDR2: SGHDT and YYEEEE. The ends were cut back, 6 bases at V and 5 bases at J, with 12 bases in the middle. CDR3 length equals 12 residues. CDR3 DNA sequence: TGTGCCAGCACAATCGATGTCGACGAGCAGTACTTC. Translated: CASTIDVDEQYF.

The chain links TRBV7-3 to TRBJ2-1; no firm D call. This CDR3 comprises 13 residues. The germline gives CDR1 SGHTA, CDR2 FQGTGA. Trimming took off 4 bases at V and 6 bases at J, with 10 bases between the two ends. CDR3 loop: CASSSTVSNEQFF. The DNA for the CDR3 is TGTGCCAGCAGCTCTACCGTTAGCAATGAGCAGTTCTTC.

This rearrangement joins TRBV6-5 to TRBJ1-5, with 9 nucleotides matching TRBD1. J was trimmed by 6 bases and V by 1 base; bases with no gene match: 7. Germline V CDR1 and CDR2: MNHEY, SVGAGI. CDR3 length: 16 residues. CDR3 region: CASSYLPQGAGQPQHF. The CDR3 DNA reads as TGTGCCAGCAGTTACTTACCACAGGGGGCTGGTCAGCCCCAGCATTTT.

The rearrangement uses TRBV20-1 and TRBJ2-1; D not certain. CDR3 length equals 14 residues. Deletions cut 0 bases from V and 6 bases from J, with 12 bases between. Per the germline V gene, CDR1 is DFQATT and CDR2 is SNEGSKA (reference sequence). CDR3 coding DNA: TGCAGTGCTAGAGATTCGAGGATCCCCAATGAGCAGTTCTTC. This codes for CSARDSRIPNEQFF.

This clonotype was seen a few times. The chain employs TRBV28 and TRBJ1-2; D is undetermined. Trimming pared 3 bases from V and 4 bases from J, leaving 15 bases between. The CDR3 length is 15 residues. Per germline, CDR1 MDHEN and CDR2 SYDVKM. This chain's CDR3 is CASSLKARSVYGYTF. The DNA for the CDR3 is TGTGCCAGCAGTTTGAAGGCCCGTTCGGTCTATGGCTACACCTTC.

The V and J genes are TRBV2 and TRBJ2-1; D remains unclear. The CDR3 runs to 11 residues. Germline V gene sequence: CDR1 SNHLY, CDR2 FYNNEI. V lost 7 bases and J lost 9, with 10 bases in between. The CDR3 reads CASNRAFEQFF. The CDR3 region has the DNA TGTGCCAGCAATCGGGCTTTTGAGCAGTTCTTC.

V gene TRBV6-2 or TRBV6-3 combines with J gene TRBJ2-1; TRBD2 matches 9 bases. The CDR3 is 16 amino acids. Germline V gives CDR1 MNHEY, CDR2 SVGEGT. J was trimmed by 1 base and V by 5 bases; bases with no gene match: 6. The CDR3, as DNA: TGTGCCAGCAGTAATTGGACTAGCGTGTCCTACAATGAGCAGTTCTTC. Its protein is CASSNWTSVSYNEQFF.

This clonotype was detected only a few times. The chain joins TRBV4-2 to TRBJ2-5, with 9 nucleotides matching TRBD1. The V gene end was trimmed by 2 bases and the J gene end by 5 bases; junction bases not matched to a gene: 6. This CDR3 is 15 amino acids long. Per germline, CDR1 LGHNA and CDR2 YNFKEQ. The CDR3 loop is CASSQRTGGLETQYF. DNA for the CDR3: TGTGCCAGCAGCCAACGTACAGGGGGCTTGGAGACCCAGTACTTC.

The J gene is TRBJ2-1, the V gene TRBV3-1; no clear D. Germline CDR1 is LGHDT and CDR2 is YNNKEL (reference sequence). This CDR3 contains 16 residues. The germline V and J ends were trimmed by 1 base and 0 bases, with 10 bases remaining between them. The CDR3 nucleotides are TGTGCCAGCAGCCAAGCGATTATAACCTCCTACAATGAGCAGTTCTTC. Translation gives CASSQAIITSYNEQFF.

This clonotype was counted a few times. The chain uses TRBV20-1 and TRBJ2-7; no clear D. Per germline, CDR1 DFQATT and CDR2 SNEGSKA (reference sequence). Trimming pared 3 bases from V and 0 bases from J, leaving 9 bases between. The CDR3 is 13 amino acids. CDR3 coding DNA: TGCAGTGCTAGGTTGGCCCACTCCTACGAGCAGTACTTC. This codes for CSARLAHSYEQYF.

The genes are TRBV6-2 or TRBV6-3 and TRBJ1-2, with D perhaps matching TRBD1 (5 bases). This CDR3 has 13 amino acids. CDR1 is MNHEY, CDR2 SVGEGT, per germline. V was clipped by 4 bases and J by 0 bases, with 6 bases between them. The DNA of the CDR3 is TGTGCCAGCAGTTGGACATCTAACTATGGCTACACCTTC. This translates into CASSWTSNYGYTF.

The gene calls are TRBV7-9 and TRBJ2-3; 13 bases align to TRBD2. J lost 4 bases, V lost 5 bases, and 12 bases had no gene match. The CDR3 covers 18 residues. Germline V gene sequence: CDR1 SEHNR, CDR2 FQNEAQ (reference sequence). CDR3 nucleotides: TGTGCCAGCAGCCCTCCCCCGACTAGCGGGGGGCCCGCAGATACGCAGTATTTT. It codes for CASSPPPTSGGPADTQYF.

This clonotype turned up a few times. The chain carries TRBV20-1 and TRBJ2-3, with 7 bases matching TRBD1. Trimming took 4 bases from V and 0 from J; bases not matched to a gene: 1. CDR1 is DFQATT and CDR2 is SNEGSKA in the germline V gene (reference sequence). This CDR3 is 13 amino acids long. The CDR3 loop is CSAKTGSTDTQYF. Written as DNA, the CDR3 is TGCAGTGCTAAGACAGGGAGCACAGATACGCAGTATTTT.

This clonotype was counted only a few times. V usage is TRBV9 and J usage is TRBJ2-3, with TRBD1 as a possible D gene (6 bases). This CDR3 comprises 15 residues. Trimming cost V 4 bases and J 2 bases, with 14 bases left between them. CDR1 is SGDLS and CDR2 is YYNGEE in the germline V gene. CDR3 nucleotide sequence: TGTGCCAGCAGCCTGGGAAGGACAGTCACAGATACGCAGTATTTT. Protein: CASSLGRTVTDTQYF.

This clonotype was seen a handful of times. V and J are TRBV5-1 and TRBJ1-4; D is ambiguous. The V end was cut by 2 bases, the J end by 6 bases, with 14 bases between. CDR1 is SGHRS, CDR2 YFSETQ, per germline. CDR3 length equals 15 residues. CDR3 amino acids: CASSFFPDSDEKLFF. The DNA of the CDR3 is TGCGCCAGCAGCTTTTTCCCAGATAGTGATGAAAAACTGTTTTTT.

This clonotype occurred once. The chain combines TRBV7-2 with TRBJ2-1; tentatively, D is TRBD1 (6 bases). The J call is uncertain, as TRBJ2-7 better fits the DNA end. CDR1 and CDR2 from the germline V gene are SGHTA and FQGNSA. This CDR3 region has 15 residues. CDR3 nucleotides: TGTGCCAGCAGCCCCCGCGCAGGGGTCTCCTACGAGCAGTACTTC. It codes for CASSPRAGVSYEQYF.

In nucleotides, the CDR3 is TGTGCCAGCAGCCAAGATGGAACAGGGCTTTACAATGAGCAGTTCTTC. Translating it yields CASSQDGTGLYNEQFF. The rearrangement uses TRBV3-1 and TRBJ2-1; possible D gene TRBD1, 6 bases. This CDR3 is 16 amino acids long. The germline CDR1 and CDR2 sequences are LGHDT and YNNKEL (reference sequence). V was shortened by 0 bases and J by 4 bases, with 13 bases between the two germline ends.